The 30 T cell receptor beta chains below were found in one sample sequenced in a study of blood T cell repertoires in COVID-19. Clones were sequenced by immunoSEQ multiplex PCR, and TCRdb holds only the in-frame ones, with some missing. The sample records roughly 260,000 clones, 88% being singletons. The sequenced sample consisted of peripheral blood. These receptor sequences come from a woman in her twenties or thirties with COVID-19, enrolled during active disease.

Worth noting for this clone: Germline is not matched at one junction end, which may reflect a read error. This sequence joins TRBV28 and TRBJ2-2; D gene unclear. This CDR3 region has 15 residues. CDR1 and CDR2 (germline): MDHEN, SYDVKM. The CDR3 is CASSLLAENPGELFF. CDR3 bases: TGTGCCAGCAGTTTATTGGCGGAGAACCCCGGGGAGCTGTTTTTT.

The rearrangement joins TRBV24-1 to TRBJ2-1, with 7 bases identical to TRBD1. This CDR3 spans 15 amino acids. In germline, CDR1 is KGHDR, CDR2 SFDVKD. The V gene end was trimmed by 3 bases and the J gene end by 7 bases; junction bases not matched to a gene: 8. In DNA, the CDR3 is TGTGCCACCAGTGATCGGCAGTCAGGGGGTAATGAGCAGTTCTTC. Its protein is CATSDRQSGGNEQFF.

The chain couples TRBV6-5 to TRBJ2-7; 7 nucleotides align to TRBD1. The CDR3 extends over 15 amino acids. J lost 2 bases, V lost 6 bases, and 10 bases had no gene match. Per germline, CDR1 MNHEY and CDR2 SVGAGI. This CDR3 is CASRVLGTVAYEQYF. CDR3 nucleotides: TGTGCCAGCAGGGTCCTAGGGACAGTGGCCTACGAGCAGTACTTC.

J is TRBJ2-7 and V is TRBV6-5; 8 nucleotides agree with TRBD2. This CDR3 is 13 amino acids long. J was trimmed by 4 bases and V by 4 bases; bases with no gene match: 3. Germline V lookup: CDR1 MNHEY, CDR2 SVGAGI. The CDR3 DNA reads TGTGCCAGCAGTTCTACTAGCGGTTACGAGCAGTACTTC. It encodes CASSSTSGYEQYF.

V gene TRBV27 combines with J gene TRBJ1-1; no definite D call. CDR1 is MNHEY, CDR2 SMNVEV, per germline (reference sequence). The CDR3 spans 14 residues. V was trimmed by 1 base and J by 6 bases, leaving 12 bases between them. CDR3: CASSLWVGSPEAFF. CDR3 nucleotide sequence: TGTGCCAGCAGTTTATGGGTGGGGAGTCCTGAAGCTTTCTTT.

The chain recombines TRBV3-1 (or the pseudogene TRBV3-2) with TRBJ2-7, with D possibly being TRBD2 (7 bases). Trimming took off 3 bases at V and 3 bases at J, with 9 bases between the two ends. The CDR3 covers 13 residues. Germline CDR1 is LGHDT and CDR2 is YNNKEL (reference sequence). Here the CDR3 reads CASSHGGRYEQYF. Written as DNA, the CDR3 is TGTGCCAGCAGCCACGGGGGGCGCTACGAGCAGTACTTC.

The chain combines TRBV28 with TRBJ2-7, with D possibly being TRBD2 (6 bases). The germline gives CDR1 MDHEN, CDR2 SYDVKM. The length of the CDR3 is 13 residues. Trimming removed 9 bases from V and 9 bases from J, with 21 bases in between. The CDR3 loop reads CASHHASEDVQYF. The CDR3 DNA is TGTGCCAGTCACCACGCTAGCGAGGATGTGCAGTACTTC.

The rearrangement links TRBV9 to TRBJ1-1, with D maybe TRBD1 (6 bases). The germline gives CDR1 SGDLS, CDR2 YYNGEE. The CDR3 extends over 18 amino acids. Trimming removed 3 bases from V and 2 bases from J, with 23 bases in between. The CDR3 here is CASSASAGAVRANTEAFF. CDR3 DNA sequence: TGTGCCAGCAGCGCCTCCGCAGGGGCAGTCCGGGCCAACACTGAAGCTTTCTTT.

The gene calls are TRBV5-1 and TRBJ1-6; 12 bases agree with TRBD1. The CDR3 has 16 residues. The germline V gene has CDR1 SGHRS and CDR2 YFSETQ. The ends lost 4 bases at V and 10 bases at J; junction bases unmatched: 9. CDR3 in amino acids: CASSRGTGGAVSPLHF. The CDR3, as DNA: TGCGCCAGCAGCCGCGGGACAGGGGGCGCGGTATCACCCCTCCACTTT.

This chain joins TRBV7-3 and TRBJ2-1; a possible D gene is TRBD2 (6 bases). In germline, CDR1 is SGHTA, CDR2 FQGTGA. The CDR3 contains 15 residues. Trimming pared 4 bases from V and 0 bases from J, leaving 10 bases between. The CDR3 region is CASSSSGFSYNEQFF. As DNA, the CDR3 is TGTGCCAGCAGCTCAAGCGGGTTCTCCTACAATGAGCAGTTCTTC.

Comments on this clone: Other DNA sequences in the same sample also yield this CDR3. The chain combines TRBV27 with TRBJ2-1; D might be TRBD2 (7 bases). CDR1 and CDR2 from the germline V gene are MNHEY and SMNVEV (reference sequence). V lost 5 bases and J 6 bases, leaving 11 bases between the germline ends. The CDR3 totals 13 residues. DNA for the CDR3: TGTGCCAGCAGTCCCGGGGGGCCCAATGAGCAGTTCTTC. This translates into CASSPGGPNEQFF.

This chain uses TRBV28 with TRBJ1-2; 7 bases agree with TRBD1. Germline CDR1 and CDR2: MDHEN and SYDVKM. The CDR3 is 13 amino acids. The V segment lost 6 bases and the J segment 4 bases; nucleotides outside the gene matches: 5. The CDR3 loop is CASSPGTVYGYTF. In DNA form, the CDR3 reads TGTGCCAGCAGCCCAGGGACAGTCTATGGCTACACCTTC.

The rearrangement joins TRBV5-1 to TRBJ2-5; a weak D match, TRBD1 (5 bases). Trimming took 1 base from V and 5 from J, leaving 9 bases between them. The CDR3 is 13 amino acids. Germline V gene data show CDR1 as SGHRS and CDR2 as YFSETQ. The CDR3 DNA follows: TGCGCCAGCAGCTTGCAGGGCTGGGAGACCCAGTACTTC. Translated, it gives CASSLQGWETQYF.

The genes are TRBV4-2 and TRBJ2-7; D possibly corresponds to TRBD2 (6 bases). The CDR3 has 14 residues. Germline CDR1 reads LGHNA; CDR2 reads YNFKEQ. Trimming cost V 4 bases and J 5 bases, with 15 bases left between them. The CDR3 DNA sequence: TGTGCCAGCAGCCGAGTTGAGGAGGGAGACGAGCAGTACTTC. This codes for CASSRVEEGDEQYF.

This clone was recorded once. V and J are TRBV6-5 and TRBJ1-5; D gene unclear. Germline loops: CDR1 MNHEY, CDR2 SVGAGI. V was pared by 6 bases and J by 0 bases, with 12 bases between. CDR3 length: 15 amino acids. CDR3 bases: TGTGCCAGCAGCCAGGAAGGTCATAGCAATCAGCCCCAGCATTTT. Protein product: CASSQEGHSNQPQHF.

In this sample, this clone turned up once. The chain joins TRBV6-1 to TRBJ1-1; 9 bases match TRBD1. Germline V gene sequence: CDR1 MNHNS, CDR2 SASEGT. The V segment lost 1 base and the J segment 2 bases; nucleotides outside the gene matches: 2. There are 15 residues in the CDR3. The CDR3 spells CASSEGDRANTEAFF. The DNA for the CDR3 is TGTGCCAGCAGTGAAGGGGACAGGGCCAACACTGAAGCTTTCTTT.

This CDR3 reads CASSQDNGSYEQYF. CDR3 sequence (DNA): TGTGCCAGCAGCCAAGACAACGGTTCCTACGAGCAGTACTTC. This sequence joins TRBV4-2 and TRBJ2-7; no reliable D call. Germline CDR1 reads LGHNA; CDR2 reads YNFKEQ. The CDR3 consists of 14 residues. V dropped 0 bases and J dropped 1 base, with 7 bases sitting between them.

The rearrangement links TRBV15 to TRBJ2-7, with 7 bases fitting TRBD2. The CDR3 is 13 residues long. Germline CDR1 LNHNV, CDR2 YYDKDF (reference sequence). Trimming cost V 7 bases and J 3 bases; bases outside gene matches: 6. CDR3 nucleotide sequence: TGTGCCACCAAAATCGGCGGGAGCTACGAGCAGTACTTC. This encodes CATKIGGSYEQYF.

As to this clone: Additional DNA sequences in this sample encode the identical CDR3. The genes are TRBV6-5 and TRBJ2-7, with TRBD2 matching over 8 bases. The CDR3 extends over 15 amino acids. Trimming took 2 bases from V and 2 from J; bases not matched to a gene: 5. Germline CDR1 MNHEY, CDR2 SVGAGI. The CDR3 nucleotides read TGTGCCAGCAGTTACGGGGCGGGAGGAACCTACGAGCAGTACTTC. It codes for CASSYGAGGTYEQYF.

The rearrangement links TRBV5-5 to TRBJ2-2, with 7 bases that match TRBD1. V shed 3 bases and J 6 bases; nucleotides not matched to a gene: 5. CDR3 length: 14 residues. The germline CDR1 and CDR2 sequences are SGHKS and YYEKEE (reference sequence). CDR3 DNA: TGTGCCAGCAGCTGGGGGACAGTTGCCGGGGAGCTGTTTTTT. It translates to CASSWGTVAGELFF.

The rearrangement links TRBV7-9 to TRBJ2-2, with TRBD2 matching 7 bases. The germline V gene encodes CDR1 SEHNR and CDR2 FQNEAQ (reference sequence). The CDR3 runs 17 residues. J was trimmed by 7 bases and V by 5 bases; bases with no gene match: 16. The CDR3 loop reads CASSKGPAGMLGGELFF. The CDR3 nucleotides read TGTGCCAGCAGCAAAGGTCCAGCGGGAATGTTGGGCGGGGAGCTGTTTTTT.

V and J are TRBV5-1 and TRBJ1-1, with 7 bases identical to TRBD1. Germline V CDR1 and CDR2: SGHRS, YFSETQ. CDR3 length: 16 residues. Trimming at V came to 4 bases and at J to 0 bases, leaving 9 bases not matched to a gene. The CDR3 sequence: CASSPPGQVMNTEAFF. The CDR3 region has the DNA TGCGCCAGCAGCCCACCCGGACAGGTCATGAACACTGAAGCTTTCTTT.

The V call is TRBV30, the J call TRBJ2-5; 13 bases fit TRBD2. This CDR3 is 14 amino acids long. Trimming took 1 base from V and 5 from J; bases not matched to a gene: 1. Germline V gene sequence: CDR1 GTSNPN, CDR2 SVGIG (reference sequence). The chain's CDR3 is CAWSETSGRETQYF. CDR3 DNA: TGTGCCTGGAGTGAGACTAGCGGGAGGGAGACCCAGTACTTC.

This clone occurred once. J is TRBJ2-1 and V is TRBV7-6; 9 bases map to TRBD2. Trimming at V came to 0 bases and at J to 8 bases, leaving 11 bases not matched to a gene. Germline CDR1 and CDR2: SGHVS and FNYEAQ. The CDR3 has 17 residues. CDR3 DNA: TGTGCCAGCAGCTTAGCGGCATCAGCGGGAGGTTACTATGAGCAGTTCTTC. Translating it yields CASSLAASAGGYYEQFF.

On this clone: One end of the junction does not line up with germline, which may come from a read error. The chain joins TRBV7-7 to TRBJ2-2; 7 bases line up with TRBD2. Looked up from germline, CDR1 is SSHAT and CDR2 is FNYEAQ (reference sequence). The CDR3 is 16 residues long. The DNA for the CDR3 is TGTGCTAGCAGCACGTCGACGGGGGGTGGTACCGGGGAGCTGTTTTTT. Translation gives CASSTSTGGGTGELFF.

The chain employs TRBV6-2 or TRBV6-3 and TRBJ2-3; weak D call: TRBD1 (6 bases). There are 15 residues in the CDR3. Germline-derived CDR1 and CDR2 are MNHEY and SVGEGT. V was cut by 5 bases and J by 7 bases, with 19 bases left in between. Here the CDR3 reads CASSPGTRVVNTQYF. CDR3 bases: TGTGCCAGCAGTCCCGGGACAAGGGTTGTCAATACGCAGTATTTT.

In this sample, this clone turned up a few times. This chain joins TRBV13 and TRBJ2-5; D call uncertain. V lost 5 bases to trimming and J lost 5 bases, with 6 bases between them. The CDR3 has 11 residues. From germline, CDR1 is PRHDT and CDR2 FYEKMQ (reference sequence). The CDR3 reads CASSLYETQYF. The DNA for the CDR3 is TGTGCCAGCAGCCTCTACGAGACCCAGTACTTC.

The chain has TRBV4-1 and TRBJ2-7; D is possibly TRBD2 (5 bases). Deletions cut 1 base from V and 5 bases from J, with 15 bases between. The germline CDR1 and CDR2 sequences are MGHRA and YSYEKL. This CDR3 spans 15 amino acids. The CDR3 nucleotides read TGCGCCAGCAGCCAAGGGCCTAGAGGAGGAGACGAGCAGTACTTC. It encodes CASSQGPRGGDEQYF.

The chain uses TRBV5-5 and TRBJ2-3; TRBD2 agrees at 8 bases. J lost 1 base, V lost 4 bases, and 11 bases had no gene match. CDR1 and CDR2 (germline): SGHKS, YYEKEE (reference sequence). This CDR3 region has 17 residues. DNA for the CDR3: TGTGCCAGCAGCCGAAAGGGACTAGGACGAGGCACAGATACGCAGTATTTT. This translates into CASSRKGLGRGTDTQYF.

The V gene is TRBV7-9, the J gene TRBJ1-4; 8 bases map to TRBD1. V shed 5 bases, J shed 7 bases, and the junction held 6 bases outside the gene matches. CDR1 and CDR2 (germline): SEHNR, FQNEAQ (reference sequence). This CDR3 spans 14 amino acids. The CDR3 DNA sequence: TGTGCCAGCAGCGACTCAGGGGGCTTTGAAAAACTGTTTTTT. The encoded protein is CASSDSGGFEKLFF.